Given below is one TCR beta chain in context. This may come from a read error, since a much larger clone is one base off. Trimming removed 6 bases from V and 4 bases from J; junction bases left unmatched: 8. This CDR3 has 13 amino acids. CDR1 is DFQATT, CDR2 SNEGSKA, per germline (reference sequence). The sample belongs to a study of human T cells and chemical hapten exposure. Sample time point: patch test 1, 2 weeks after DPC sensitization. Treatment described: therapeutic diphenylcyclopropenone sensitization with weekly scalp DPC. TCRdb reanalysed the RACE reads using MiXCR and keeps one entry per CDR3 protein. The sample contains approximately 82,000 distinct CDR3 sequences, 12% of which appear only once.

The J gene is TRBJ2-5, the V gene TRBV20-1, with 7 positions matching TRBD1. This clonotype was obtained from a woman in her sixties or seventies with alopecia areata. Some clones in this sample may be carry-over from other donors' samples. This specimen was whole blood, taken in connection with sensitization to the hapten diphenylcyclopropenone (DPC). The CDR3 region is CSARLGGIETQYF. The CDR3 bases are TGCAGTGCCCGGCTAGGGGGCATAGAGACCCAGTACTTC.